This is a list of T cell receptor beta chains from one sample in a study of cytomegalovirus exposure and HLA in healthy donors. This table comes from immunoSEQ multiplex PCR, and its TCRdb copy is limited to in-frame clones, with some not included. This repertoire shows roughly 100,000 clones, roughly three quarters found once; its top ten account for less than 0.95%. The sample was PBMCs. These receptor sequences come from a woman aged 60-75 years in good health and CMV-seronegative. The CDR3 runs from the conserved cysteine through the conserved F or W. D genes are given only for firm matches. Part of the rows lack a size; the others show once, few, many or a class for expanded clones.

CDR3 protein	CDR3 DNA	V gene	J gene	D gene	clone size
CASSQLAGQNTGELFF	TGCGCCAGCAGCCAACTAGCGGGTCAGAACACCGGGGAGCTGTTTTTT	TRBV4-3	TRBJ2-2	TRBD2	-
CASSSALISVLTF	TGTGCCAGCAGCTCCGCCCTTATTAGCGTCCTGACTTTC	TRBV7-2	TRBJ2-6	-	-
CASSPPPGQGNQPQHF	TGTGCCAGCAGCCCGCCCCCGGGACAGGGCAATCAGCCCCAGCATTTT	TRBV28	TRBJ1-5	TRBD1	-
CASSQEGQGEMKQFF	TGTGCCAGCAGCCAGGAGGGACAGGGCGAAATGAAGCAGTTCTTC	TRBV7-2	TRBJ2-1	TRBD1	-
CASSTRDWAFGYTF	TGTGCCAGCAGTACTCGGGACTGGGCTTTTGGCTACACCTTC	TRBV25-1	TRBJ1-2	-	-
CASSEALLRTELLNEQFF	TGTGCCAGCAGTGAAGCGCTTCTCCGGACAGAGCTTTTAAATGAGCAGTTCTTC	TRBV2	TRBJ2-1	-	once
CASSQPLRHRFNGNTIYF	TGTGCCAGCAGCCAACCACTCCGACACCGATTTAATGGAAACACCATATATTTT	TRBV7-9	TRBJ1-3	-	-
CASSVGRRGNVLTF	TGTGCCAGCAGCGTAGGCCGCCGGGGCAACGTCCTGACTTTC	TRBV9	TRBJ2-6	-	once
CASSTGQGFGYTF	TGTGCCAGCAGCACGGGACAGGGGTTTGGCTACACCTTC	TRBV7-2	TRBJ1-2	TRBD1	-
CASSKIQVPNTEAFF	TGTGCCAGCAGTAAGATACAGGTTCCGAACACTGAAGCTTTCTTT	TRBV27	TRBJ1-1	-	-
CASRGSVNEQFF	TGTGCCAGCAGAGGGAGCGTCAATGAGCAGTTCTTC	TRBV9	TRBJ2-1	-	few
CSVEDLGQYF	TGCAGCGTTGAAGATCTCGGGCAGTATTTT	TRBV29-1	TRBJ2-3	-	-
CASSTDRSTDTQYF	TGCGCCAGCAGTACGGACAGGAGCACAGATACGCAGTATTTT	TRBV10-1	TRBJ2-3	TRBD1	-
CASSDWGRTEAFF	TGTGCCAGCAGCGACTGGGGCAGGACTGAAGCTTTCTTT	TRBV7-2	TRBJ1-1	-	-
CASSLHMNTGELFF	TGTGCCAGCAGCTTACACATGAACACCGGGGAGCTGTTTTTT	TRBV7-2	TRBJ2-2	-	-
CASSSGSEAFF	TGTGCCAGCAGTTCCGGGAGCGAAGCTTTCTTT	TRBV28	TRBJ1-1	-	-
CASSHRGLASTDTQYF	TGTGCCAGCAGCCATCGTGGACTGGCCAGCACAGATACGCAGTATTTT	TRBV5-6	TRBJ2-3	-	-
CASSLAPGQGASGELFF	TGCGCCAGCAGCTTGGCTCCGGGACAGGGGGCATCCGGGGAGCTGTTTTTT	TRBV5-1	TRBJ2-2	TRBD1	-
CAWEPTRVHEQYF	TGTGCCTGGGAACCTACGAGGGTCCACGAGCAGTACTTC	TRBV30	TRBJ2-7	-	-
CASSRGSNQPQHF	TGTGCCAGCAGCCGGGGTAGCAATCAGCCCCAGCATTTT	TRBV13	TRBJ1-5	-	-
CASSEAWRGETQYF	TGTGCCAGCAGTGAAGCGTGGAGGGGAGAGACCCAGTACTTC	TRBV2	TRBJ2-5	-	-
CASSFRTSGEETQYF	TGTGCCAGTAGTTTTAGGACTAGCGGGGAAGAGACCCAGTACTTC	TRBV19	TRBJ2-5	TRBD2	-
CASSHNSGSGNEQFF	TGTGCCAGCAGTCACAATAGCGGGAGTGGGAATGAGCAGTTCTTC	TRBV28	TRBJ2-1	TRBD2	few
CASRQGMGNTEAFF	TGTGCCAGTAGGCAGGGGATGGGAAACACTGAAGCTTTCTTT	TRBV19	TRBJ1-1	-	-
CASSSIPGQGTQEQFF	TGTGCCAGCAGCTCTATACCGGGACAGGGGACGCAAGAGCAGTTCTTC	TRBV7-9	TRBJ2-1	TRBD1	-
CASSGSQQLAGGVLDGQFF	TGTGCCAGCAGCGGGTCACAACAACTAGCGGGAGGGGTCCTTGACGGGCAGTTCTTC	TRBV9	TRBJ2-1	TRBD2	-
CASSYMVPAGTQPQHF	TGTGCCAGCAGTTACATGGTCCCGGCGGGGACTCAGCCCCAGCATTTT	TRBV6-6	TRBJ1-5	-	once
CASSARLYTEAFF	TGTGCCAGCAGCGCGAGACTATACACTGAAGCTTTCTTT	TRBV9	TRBJ1-1	-	-
CSARGVEQFF	TGCAGTGCTCGCGGGGTAGAGCAGTTCTTC	TRBV20-1	TRBJ2-1	-	few
CASSTDRGLGQPQHF	TGTGCCAGCTCTACGGACAGGGGGCTGGGGCAGCCCCAGCATTTT	TRBV18	TRBJ1-5	TRBD1	-
CASSPTGDEQYF	TGTGCCAGCAGCCCAACAGGGGACGAGCAGTACTTC	TRBV5-6	TRBJ2-7	TRBD1	-
CASNGLVQTDSNQPQHF	TGTGCCAGCAATGGGCTAGTTCAGACAGATAGCAATCAGCCCCAGCATTTT	TRBV7-9	TRBJ1-5	-	few
CASSLAIDSYGYTF	TGTGCCAGCAGCTTGGCGATTGACAGCTATGGCTACACCTTC	TRBV5-6	TRBJ1-2	-	few
CASSVGGSTNEKLFF	TGTGCCAGCAGCGTAGGGGGCAGTACTAATGAAAAACTGTTTTTT	TRBV9	TRBJ1-4	-	-
CASSYSTGDEQYF	TGTGCCAGCAGTTACTCGACCGGGGACGAGCAGTACTTC	TRBV6-6	TRBJ2-7	-	-
CASSLGALPTDTQYF	TGTGCCAGCAGCTTAGGGGCCCTACCCACAGATACGCAGTATTTT	TRBV7-9	TRBJ2-3	-	-
CASSQGRPGNTEAFF	TGCGCCAGCAGCCAAGGTAGACCGGGGAACACTGAAGCTTTCTTT	TRBV4-3	TRBJ1-1	-	-
CASSSPDFDTGELFF	TGTGCCAGCAGCTCCCCGGACTTTGATACGGGGGAGCTGTTTTTT	TRBV7-2	TRBJ2-2	-	-
CASSANEGSEAFF	TGTGCCAGCAGCGCGAACGAGGGTTCTGAAGCTTTCTTT	TRBV9	TRBJ1-1	-	once
CASSRGGTQGDEQYF	TGTGCCAGCAGCCGAGGGGGAACCCAGGGAGACGAGCAGTACTTC	TRBV6-5	TRBJ2-7	-	-
CASSSTGVRDGEQFF	TGTGCCAGCAGCTCCACAGGGGTGCGGGATGGTGAGCAGTTCTTC	TRBV7-8	TRBJ2-1	-	-